This TCR beta chain appears in the sequencing data of a study of PD-1 blockade in mismatch repair-deficient tumors. General observations from the study: After pembrolizumab, tumor-resident clones rose rapidly, then generally contracted before radiologic responses.

The length of the CDR3 is 16 residues. Trimming took 4 bases from V and 7 from J; bases not matched to a gene: 11. CDR1 and CDR2 from the germline V gene are SEHNR and FQNEAQ (reference sequence). Measured with immunoSEQ multiplex PCR; TCRdb has only the in-frame clones, and not every one. The data show around 51,000 clones, 81% seen once. For this clone: The antigen is unknown.

The sample here was peripheral blood, taken roughly 21 weeks after starting pembrolizumab. The V gene is TRBV7-9, the J gene TRBJ2-1; TRBD2 matches 9 bases. This clonotype originated in an adult with mismatch repair-deficient cancer. The CDR3 bases are TGTGCCAGCAGCTCCGCTAGCGGGACACGACGGAATGAGCAGTTCTTC. This translates into CASSSASGTRRNEQFF.